These 13 T cell receptor beta chains originate from one sample sequenced in a study of T-cell memory formation after mild COVID-19. TCRdb processed the 5' RACE reads anew with MiXCR; each CDR3 protein has one entry. The sample contains 70,000 to 95,000 distinct CDR3 sequences, 13% of which appear only once. The sample taken for sequencing was PBMCs or a T cell subset sorted from them (not recorded which). The receptors come from a man aged 18 to 30 who had mild COVID-19 (a few samples of this study predate the infection). Cell type and time point are not known.

There are a few counts of this clonotype. V is TRBV12-3 or TRBV12-4 and J is TRBJ2-1, with TRBD1 as a possible D gene (5 bases). Trimming stripped 6 bases from V and 8 bases from J, with 14 bases between. The CDR3 is 13 residues long. CDR3 nucleotide sequence: TGTGCCAGCAGACCCTCAGGGTTGGATGAGCAGTTCTTC. It is translated as CASRPSGLDEQFF.

This clonotype has just a few counts. The genes are TRBV13 and TRBJ1-1; 7 bases are a match to TRBD1. Germline V CDR1 and CDR2: PRHDT, FYEKMQ (reference sequence). CDR3 length: 15 amino acids. V was clipped by 5 bases and J by 4 bases; unmatched bases: 10. The DNA of the CDR3 is TGTGCCAGCAGCCCCCGACAGGGCGGGCCCACTGAAGCTTTCTTT. Its translation is CASSPRQGGPTEAFF.

This sequence joins TRBV2 and TRBJ2-7; 7 bases align to TRBD1. V dropped 8 bases and J dropped 6; count of bases not matched to a gene: 7. CDR3 length: 12 amino acids. CDR1 is SNHLY, CDR2 FYNNEI, per germline. The DNA of the CDR3 is TGTGCCAGCGGGTATACAGGGGTCGAGCAGTACGTC. Its protein product is CASGYTGVEQYV.

CDR3 DNA sequence: TGTGCCAGCAGTTACTTTCACAGGGGGGGCACAGATACGCAGTATTTT. Translation gives CASSYFHRGGTDTQYF. This chain uses TRBV6-6 with TRBJ2-3, with 8 bases that match TRBD1. The CDR3 loop spans 16 amino acids. Per germline, CDR1 MNHNY and CDR2 SVGAGI (reference sequence). The trim removed 1 base at V and 1 base at J, leaving 4 bases unmatched.

This clonotype was detected only once. The V and J genes are TRBV5-1 and TRBJ1-1; 10 bases are a match to TRBD1. Germline V lookup: CDR1 SGHRS, CDR2 YFSETQ. This CDR3 contains 15 residues. The J segment lost 2 bases and the V segment lost 2 bases, leaving 3 bases of the junction unmatched. The CDR3 is CASSFRDRGNTEAFF. CDR3 sequence (DNA): TGCGCCAGCAGCTTCCGGGACAGGGGTAACACTGAAGCTTTCTTT.

The chain uses TRBV10-2 and TRBJ1-5, with D possibly TRBD1 on 5 matching bases. Germline V gene sequence: CDR1 WSHSY, CDR2 SAAADI. Trimming shortened V by 2 bases and J by 1 base, and 12 bases separated the two germline ends. There are 16 residues in the CDR3. The CDR3 bases are TGCGCCAGCAGTGAGACCCAGGGTGGCAGCAATCAGCCCCAGCATTTT. Translation gives CASSETQGGSNQPQHF.

This clonotype was seen a handful of times. This chain uses TRBV7-7 with TRBJ2-5; no reliable D call. Looked up from germline, CDR1 is SSHAT and CDR2 is FNYEAQ (reference sequence). CDR3 size: 12 residues. As DNA, the CDR3 is TGTGTCAGGCAGGCCGTACAAGAGACCCAGTACTTC. It specifies CVRQAVQETQYF.

The chain joins TRBV14 to TRBJ2-7, with D possibly being TRBD1 (6 bases). The germline CDR1 and CDR2 sequences are SGHDN and FVKESK. V dropped 4 bases and J dropped 0 bases, with 19 bases sitting between them. This CDR3 has 17 residues. CDR3 protein: CASSRNLAGTSSYEQYF. CDR3 in DNA: TGTGCCAGCAGCCGCAATCTTGCCGGGACAAGCTCCTACGAGCAGTACTTC.

This clonotype was detected many times. This chain connects TRBV13 to TRBJ1-1; maybe TRBD1 (6 bases). The V gene lost 5 bases and the J gene lost 4 bases, with 14 bases spanning the gap. Looked up from germline, CDR1 is PRHDT and CDR2 is FYEKMQ (reference sequence). The CDR3 extends over 14 amino acids. The CDR3 here is CASSTQGRGTEAFF. CDR3 in DNA: TGTGCCAGCAGCACACAGGGCCGGGGCACTGAAGCTTTCTTT.

The chain has TRBV10-2 and TRBJ2-1, with 15 nucleotides matching TRBD2. V trimming: 5 bases; J trimming: 5 bases; junction bases outside the gene matches: 4. CDR1 is WSHSY, CDR2 SAAADI, per germline. This CDR3 is 16 amino acids long. CDR3 nucleotide sequence: TGCGCCAGCAGTCTCTGGACTAGCGGGGGGGACAATGAGCAGTTCTTC. Its protein product is CASSLWTSGGDNEQFF.

The chain is built from TRBV28 and TRBJ2-3; unclear D gene. Looked up from germline, CDR1 is MDHEN and CDR2 is SYDVKM. V was trimmed by 5 bases and J by 2 bases, leaving 5 bases between them. This CDR3 has 12 residues. CDR3 sequence (DNA): TGTGCCAGCAGTCCCTTCACAGATACGCAGTATTTT. Its translation is CASSPFTDTQYF.

This chain uses TRBV21-1 with TRBJ2-7. TRBV21-1 is given as a pseudogene. The CDR3 contains 14 residues. In DNA, the CDR3 is TGTGCCAGCAGCAAAGAACAGTTCAACTACGAGCAGTACTTC. Protein sequence: CASSKEQFNYEQYF.

The table lists this clonotype with a few counts. V is TRBV15 and J is TRBJ2-5, with 9 bases matching TRBD1. The CDR3 is 15 residues long. Losses at the gene ends were 1 base for V and 2 bases for J; bases not matched to a gene: 2. Germline lookup yields CDR1 LNHNV and CDR2 YYDKDF (reference sequence). The CDR3 loop is CATSRGGTGQETQYF. For the CDR3, the DNA is TGTGCCACCAGCAGAGGGGGGACAGGGCAAGAGACCCAGTACTTC.